This T cell receptor beta chain was captured in a study of OX40 agonist ivuxolimab in advanced cancers. The wider study: At just under 85% male, the cohort had a mean age of approximately 60 years, ranging from roughly 23 to 80. Three patients got partial responses; one had hepatocellular carcinoma and two had cutaneous melanoma. Study observations and caveats: Antigen specificity remained undetermined for the expanded peripheral T cells.

A word on this clone: Its target is unknown.

This CDR3 is 15 amino acids long. Germline V CDR1 and CDR2: LNHNV, YYDKDF (reference sequence). V dropped 1 base and J dropped 0 bases, with 9 bases sitting between them. The method was immunoSEQ multiplex PCR; TCRdb's version includes in-frame clones alone and lacks a portion of them. Of 45,000 or so clones listed, roughly 84% were seen once; the top ten hold 2.6%. The sample here was CD4+ or CD8+ T cells sorted from blood, taken in a trial of the OX40 agonist ivuxolimab. The chain uses TRBV15 and TRBJ1-1; D is perhaps TRBD1 (6 bases). The TCR originated in an adult with an advanced solid tumor such as melanoma, head and neck, liver or kidney cancer. The CDR3 sequence: CATSRAQGLNTEAFF. The CDR3 coding sequence is TGTGCCACCAGCAGAGCTCAGGGGTTGAACACTGAAGCTTTCTTT.